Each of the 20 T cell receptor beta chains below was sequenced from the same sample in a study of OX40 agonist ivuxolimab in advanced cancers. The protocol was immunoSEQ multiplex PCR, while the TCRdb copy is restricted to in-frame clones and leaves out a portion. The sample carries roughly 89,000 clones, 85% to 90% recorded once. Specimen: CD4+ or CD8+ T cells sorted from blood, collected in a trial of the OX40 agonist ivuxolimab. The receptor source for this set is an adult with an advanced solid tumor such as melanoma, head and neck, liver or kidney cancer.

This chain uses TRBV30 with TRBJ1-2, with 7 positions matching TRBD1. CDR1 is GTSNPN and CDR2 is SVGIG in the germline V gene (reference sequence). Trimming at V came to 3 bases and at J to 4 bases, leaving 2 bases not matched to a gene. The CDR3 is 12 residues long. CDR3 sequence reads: CAWRQGGYGYTF. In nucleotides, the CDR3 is TGTGCCTGGAGGCAGGGGGGCTATGGCTACACCTTC.

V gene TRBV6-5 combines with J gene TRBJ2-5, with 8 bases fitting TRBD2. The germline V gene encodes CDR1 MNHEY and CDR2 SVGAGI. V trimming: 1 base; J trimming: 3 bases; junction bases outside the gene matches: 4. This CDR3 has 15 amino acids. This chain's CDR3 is CASSYFSSGEETQYF. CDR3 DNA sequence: TGTGCCAGCAGTTACTTCAGTAGCGGGGAAGAGACCCAGTACTTC.

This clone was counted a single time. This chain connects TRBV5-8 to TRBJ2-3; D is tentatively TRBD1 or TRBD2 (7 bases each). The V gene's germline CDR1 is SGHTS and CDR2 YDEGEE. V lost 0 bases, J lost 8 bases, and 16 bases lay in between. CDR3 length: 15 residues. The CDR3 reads CASSLAPPGGVTQYF. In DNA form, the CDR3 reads TGTGCCAGCAGCTTGGCCCCTCCAGGGGGGGTTACGCAGTATTTT.

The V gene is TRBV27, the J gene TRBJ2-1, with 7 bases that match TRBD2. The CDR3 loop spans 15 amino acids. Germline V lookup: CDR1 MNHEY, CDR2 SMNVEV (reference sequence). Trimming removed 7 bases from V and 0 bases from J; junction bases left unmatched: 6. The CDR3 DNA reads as TGTGCCAGCACCGGGGGGTTCTTCTCCTACAATGAGCAGTTCTTC. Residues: CASTGGFFSYNEQFF.

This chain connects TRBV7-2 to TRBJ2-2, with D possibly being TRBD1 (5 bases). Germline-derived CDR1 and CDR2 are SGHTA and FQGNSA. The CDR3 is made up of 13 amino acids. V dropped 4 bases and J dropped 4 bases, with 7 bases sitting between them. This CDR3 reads CASSYRITGELFF. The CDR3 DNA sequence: TGTGCCAGCAGCTACAGGATCACCGGGGAGCTGTTTTTT.

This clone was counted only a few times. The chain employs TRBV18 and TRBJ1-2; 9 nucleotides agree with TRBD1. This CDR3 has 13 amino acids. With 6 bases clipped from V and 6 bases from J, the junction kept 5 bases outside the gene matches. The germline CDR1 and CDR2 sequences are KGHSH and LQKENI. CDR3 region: CASSQQGADGYTF. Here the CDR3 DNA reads TGTGCCAGCTCTCAACAGGGGGCTGATGGCTACACCTTC.

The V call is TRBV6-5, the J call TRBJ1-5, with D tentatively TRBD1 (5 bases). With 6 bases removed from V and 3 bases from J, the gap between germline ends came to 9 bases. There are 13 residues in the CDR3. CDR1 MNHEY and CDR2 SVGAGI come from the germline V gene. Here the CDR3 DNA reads TGTGCCAGCAGCTTGACAGACAATCAGCCCCAGCATTTT. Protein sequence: CASSLTDNQPQHF.

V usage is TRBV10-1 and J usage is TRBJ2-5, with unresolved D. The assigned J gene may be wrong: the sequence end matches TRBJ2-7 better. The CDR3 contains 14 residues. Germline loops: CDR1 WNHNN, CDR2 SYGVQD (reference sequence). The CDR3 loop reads CASSDGSSSYEQYF. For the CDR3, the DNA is TGCGCCAGCAGTGACGGGTCGAGCTCCTACGAGCAGTACTTC.

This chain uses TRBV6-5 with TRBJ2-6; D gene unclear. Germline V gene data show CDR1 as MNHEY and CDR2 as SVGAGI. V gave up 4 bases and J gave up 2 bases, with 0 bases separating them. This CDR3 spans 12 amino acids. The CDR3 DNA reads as TGTGCCAGCAGTTCTGGGGCCAACGTCCTGACTTTC. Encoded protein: CASSSGANVLTF.

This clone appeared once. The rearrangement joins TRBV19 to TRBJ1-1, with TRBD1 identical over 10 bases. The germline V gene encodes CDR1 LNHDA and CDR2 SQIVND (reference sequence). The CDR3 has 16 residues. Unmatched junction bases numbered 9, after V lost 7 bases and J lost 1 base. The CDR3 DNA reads TGTGCCAGTACCGTTTGGGGGACAGGGGAGAACACTGAAGCTTTCTTT. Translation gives CASTVWGTGENTEAFF.

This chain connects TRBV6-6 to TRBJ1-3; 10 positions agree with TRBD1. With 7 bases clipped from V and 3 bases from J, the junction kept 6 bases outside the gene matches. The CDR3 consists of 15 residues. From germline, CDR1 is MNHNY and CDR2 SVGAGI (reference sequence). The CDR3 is CASTETGGSGNTIYF. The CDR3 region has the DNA TGTGCCAGCACCGAGACAGGGGGCAGTGGAAACACCATATATTTT.

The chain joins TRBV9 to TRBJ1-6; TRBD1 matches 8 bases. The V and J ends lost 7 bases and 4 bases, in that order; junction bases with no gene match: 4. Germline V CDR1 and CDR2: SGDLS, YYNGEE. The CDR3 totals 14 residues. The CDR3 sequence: CASQTGDYNSPLHF. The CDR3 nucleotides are TGTGCCAGCCAGACAGGGGATTATAATTCACCCCTCCACTTT.

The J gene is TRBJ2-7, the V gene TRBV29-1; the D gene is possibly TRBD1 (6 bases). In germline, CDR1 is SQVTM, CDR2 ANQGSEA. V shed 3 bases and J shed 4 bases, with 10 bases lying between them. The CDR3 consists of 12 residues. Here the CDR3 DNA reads TGCAGCGTTGAGGACAGTCAGTACGAGCAGTACTTC. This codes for CSVEDSQYEQYF.

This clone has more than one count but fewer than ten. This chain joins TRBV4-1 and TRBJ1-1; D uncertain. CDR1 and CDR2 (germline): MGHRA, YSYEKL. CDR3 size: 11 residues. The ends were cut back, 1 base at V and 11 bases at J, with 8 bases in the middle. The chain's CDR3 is CASSQGPGAFF. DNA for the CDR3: TGCGCCAGCAGCCAAGGGCCGGGGGCTTTCTTT.

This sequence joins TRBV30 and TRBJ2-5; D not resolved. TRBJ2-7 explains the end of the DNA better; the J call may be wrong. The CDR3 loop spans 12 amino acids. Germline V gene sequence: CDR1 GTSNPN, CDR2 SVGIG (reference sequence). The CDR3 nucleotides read TGTGCCTGGCAAGGTACTTCCTACGAGCAGTACTTC. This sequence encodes CAWQGTSYEQYF.

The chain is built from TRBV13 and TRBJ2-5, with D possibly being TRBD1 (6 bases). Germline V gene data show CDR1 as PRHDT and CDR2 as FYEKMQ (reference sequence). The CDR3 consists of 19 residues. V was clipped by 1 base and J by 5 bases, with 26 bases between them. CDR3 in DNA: TGTGCCAGCAGCTTAGAAGGGGTAGGCCGGACAGCCGAGGCGGAGACCCAGTACTTC. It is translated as CASSLEGVGRTAEAETQYF.

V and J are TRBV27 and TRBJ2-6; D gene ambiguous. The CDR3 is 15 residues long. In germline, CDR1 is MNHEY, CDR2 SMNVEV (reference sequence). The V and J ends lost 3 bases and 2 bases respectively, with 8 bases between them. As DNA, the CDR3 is TGTGCCAGCAGTTTTATGGCAGCTGGGGCCAACGTCCTGACTTTC. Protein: CASSFMAAGANVLTF. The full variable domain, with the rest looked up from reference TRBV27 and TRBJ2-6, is EAQVTQNPRYLITVTGKKLTVTCSQNMNHEYMSWYRQDPGLGLRQIYYSMNVEVTDKGDVPEGYKVSRKEKRNFPLILESPSPNQTSLYFCASSFMAAGANVLTFGAGSRLTVL.

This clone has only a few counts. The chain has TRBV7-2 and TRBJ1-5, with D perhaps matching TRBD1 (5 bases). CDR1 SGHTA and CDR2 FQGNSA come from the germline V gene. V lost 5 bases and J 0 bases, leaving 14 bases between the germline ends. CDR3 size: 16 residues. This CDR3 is CASSAHRGDSNQPQHF. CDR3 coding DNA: TGTGCCAGCAGCGCCCACCGGGGGGATAGCAATCAGCCCCAGCATTTT.

The CDR3 loop reads CASRTSPMNTEAFF. The CDR3 DNA follows: TGTGCCAGCAGGACGTCCCCCATGAACACTGAAGCTTTCTTT. The V gene is TRBV2, the J gene TRBJ1-1; D call uncertain. Trimming pared 6 bases from V and 0 bases from J, leaving 11 bases between. The V gene's germline CDR1 is SNHLY and CDR2 FYNNEI. This CDR3 is 14 amino acids long.

The CDR3: CASSIRQGDTEAFF. The CDR3 nucleotides are TGTGCCAGTAGTATAAGGCAGGGGGACACTGAAGCTTTCTTT. This rearrangement joins TRBV19 to TRBJ1-1; the match to TRBD1 covers 7 bases. Germline CDR1 is LNHDA and CDR2 is SQIVND (reference sequence). The V segment lost 2 bases and the J segment 3 bases; nucleotides outside the gene matches: 3. The CDR3 contains 14 residues.